Reported below is one TCR beta chain. What it recognizes is unknown. The record originates from a study of neoadjuvant nivolumab and ipilimumab in lung cancer. General study results and limits: Blood richness before therapy tracked richness in tumors resected after neoadjuvant therapy. TCR receptors were sequenced in few samples. Only two of four nivolumab-treated tumors gained richness and clonality by surgery.

This CDR3 has 12 amino acids. V shed 5 bases and J shed 4 bases, with 6 bases lying between them. Germline V lookup: CDR1 SEHNR, CDR2 FQNEAQ (reference sequence). Sequenced by immunoSEQ multiplex PCR; TCRdb stores in-frame clones only, minus some. The profile shows around 7,300 clones, approximately 89% of them singletons. The sample was tumor tissue, taken after neoadjuvant nivolumab, alone or with ipilimumab, at or shortly before surgery. This TCR derives from an adult with non-small cell lung cancer. The chain links TRBV7-9 to TRBJ2-1; D ambiguous. The CDR3 loop reads CASSRPYNEQFF. CDR3 DNA: TGTGCCAGCAGCAGGCCATACAATGAGCAGTTCTTC.